The 30 T cell receptor beta chains in this list originate from one sample, sequenced in a study of blood T cell repertoires in COVID-19. Generated by immunoSEQ multiplex PCR, the TCRdb table keeps only in-frame clones and is missing some. The sample has about 88,000 clones; 70% to 90% are singletons. The sequenced sample was peripheral blood. The receptors shown here come from a woman of 80 years or more with acute or convalescent COVID-19.

The rearrangement uses TRBV5-4 and TRBJ2-5, with a tentative D call TRBD2 (6 bases). In germline, CDR1 is SGHNT, CDR2 YYREEE (reference sequence). The CDR3 length is 15 residues. With 2 bases removed from V and 4 bases from J, the gap between germline ends came to 15 bases. CDR3 in DNA: TGTGCCAGCAGCTTCTCCGGGGCGCGGGGAGAGACCCAGTACTTC. It translates to CASSFSGARGETQYF. The entire variable domain, with the rest obtained from reference TRBV5-4 and TRBJ2-5, is as follows: ETGVTQSPTHLIKTRGQQVTLRCSSQSGHNTVSWYQQALGQGPQFIFQYYREEENGRGNFPPRFSGLQFPNYSSELNVNALELDDSALYLCASSFSGARGETQYFGPGTRLLVL.

The chain joins TRBV4-2 to TRBJ2-3, with D tentatively TRBD1 (7 bases). Germline-derived CDR1 and CDR2 are LGHNA and YNFKEQ. The CDR3 contains 15 residues. The V gene lost 5 bases and the J gene lost 6 bases, with 18 bases spanning the gap. The CDR3 DNA sequence: TGTGCCAGCAGCGCCAGCGCGGCAGGGGGGGATACGCAGTATTTT. As protein: CASSASAAGGDTQYF.

The rearrangement joins TRBV28 to TRBJ1-6, with 7 bases that match TRBD1. The J segment lost 0 bases and the V segment lost 8 bases, leaving 4 bases of the junction unmatched. The CDR3 runs to 15 residues. Per the germline V gene, CDR1 is MDHEN and CDR2 is SYDVKM. This chain's CDR3 is CASFSGGSYNSPLHF. As DNA, the CDR3 is TGTGCCAGCTTCTCAGGGGGCTCCTATAATTCACCCCTCCACTTT.

V is TRBV9 and J is TRBJ2-5; no clear D gene. V lost 1 base and J 5 bases, leaving 9 bases between the germline ends. This CDR3 comprises 13 residues. The V gene's germline CDR1 is SGDLS and CDR2 YYNGEE. DNA of the CDR3: TGTGCCAGCAGCGTAAACGTCGGGGAGACCCAGTACTTC. Residues: CASSVNVGETQYF.

The chain recombines TRBV2 with TRBJ1-4, with D possibly being TRBD1 (5 bases). The V gene's germline CDR1 is SNHLY and CDR2 FYNNEI. The V end lost 9 bases, the J end lost 0 bases, and 14 bases lay between the germline ends. There are 15 residues in the CDR3. CDR3 coding DNA: TGTGCCAGTAAAGACAGACGTGCAACTAATGAAAAACTGTTTTTT. Encoded protein: CASKDRRATNEKLFF.

Points on this clone: The sample holds other DNA sequences that translate to the same CDR3. The rearrangement links TRBV27 to TRBJ2-7; 10 nucleotides line up with TRBD2. Germline V gives CDR1 MNHEY, CDR2 SMNVEV (reference sequence). This CDR3 spans 13 amino acids. Losses at the gene ends were 6 bases for V and 4 bases for J; bases not matched to a gene: 3. DNA for the CDR3: TGTGCCAGCAGGGCTAGCGGGAGATACGAGCAGTACTTC. Protein product: CASRASGRYEQYF.

The chain combines TRBV28 with TRBJ1-6, with 8 nucleotides matching TRBD1. The germline V gene has CDR1 MDHEN and CDR2 SYDVKM. The V and J ends lost 8 bases and 7 bases, in that order; junction bases with no gene match: 19. The CDR3 is 18 amino acids. The CDR3 region is CASRTGALGQDKNSPLHF. The CDR3 region has the DNA TGTGCCAGCCGGACTGGCGCGTTGGGACAGGATAAAAATTCACCCCTCCACTTT. The full variable domain, rest sourced from reference TRBV28 and TRBJ1-6, is DVKVTQSSRYLVKRTGEKVFLECVQDMDHENMFWYRQDPGLGLRLIYFSYDVKMKEKGDIPEGYSVSREKKERFSLILESASTNQTSMYLCASRTGALGQDKNSPLHFGNGTRLTVT.

The table lists this clone with a count of one. The V and J genes are TRBV19 and TRBJ1-3, with 12 nucleotides matching TRBD1. CDR3 length equals 15 residues. After removal of 6 bases from V and 7 bases from J, the junction contained 7 bases not matched to a gene. Germline CDR1 LNHDA, CDR2 SQIVND (reference sequence). CDR3: CASRAGTGGLNTIYF. As DNA, the CDR3 is TGTGCCAGTAGAGCCGGGACAGGGGGCCTGAACACCATATATTTT.

CDR3 amino acids: CASSFPGALGANVLTF. CDR3 nucleotide sequence: TGTGCCAGCAGCTTCCCAGGGGCTCTCGGGGCCAACGTCCTGACTTTC. The rearrangement joins TRBV7-2 to TRBJ2-6; weak D call: TRBD1 (6 bases). The length of the CDR3 is 16 residues. The V gene's germline CDR1 is SGHTA and CDR2 FQGNSA. The V gene lost 3 bases and the J gene lost 4 bases, with 13 bases spanning the gap.

The J gene is TRBJ1-1, the V gene TRBV6-5; possible D gene TRBD1, 5 bases. V lost 2 bases to trimming and J lost 2 bases, with 9 bases between them. The V gene's germline CDR1 is MNHEY and CDR2 SVGAGI. The CDR3 extends over 14 amino acids. This chain's CDR3 is CASSYLRENTEAFF. DNA for the CDR3: TGTGCCAGCAGTTACCTCAGGGAAAACACTGAAGCTTTCTTT.

The V and J genes are TRBV18 and TRBJ1-2, with D perhaps matching TRBD1 (6 bases). Trimming stripped 6 bases from V and 0 bases from J, with 11 bases between. Germline CDR1 KGHSH, CDR2 LQKENI. The CDR3 contains 14 residues. CDR3 nucleotide sequence: TGTGCCAGCTCTCGGGACATTTCTAACTATGGCTACACCTTC. Its translation: CASSRDISNYGYTF.

This chain uses TRBV7-2 with TRBJ1-1; weak D call: TRBD1 (6 bases). This CDR3 is 14 amino acids long. The germline V and J ends were trimmed by 5 bases and 1 base, with 11 bases remaining between them. Germline V lookup: CDR1 SGHTA, CDR2 FQGNSA. The CDR3 DNA reads as TGTGCCAGCAGCCCACAGGGTTCGAACACTGAAGCTTTCTTT. Translated, it gives CASSPQGSNTEAFF.

At least ten counts were recorded for this clone. The rearrangement links TRBV7-2 to TRBJ2-4; 10 nucleotides agree with TRBD1. The germline gives CDR1 SGHTA, CDR2 FQGNSA. V trimming: 5 bases; J trimming: 1 base; junction bases outside the gene matches: 8. The CDR3 spans 17 residues. Here the CDR3 DNA reads TGTGCCAGCAGCGGCCCTAAGGGACAGGGGGCCAAAAACATTCAGTACTTC. Its translation: CASSGPKGQGAKNIQYF.

The chain couples TRBV7-2 to TRBJ1-1, with TRBD1 identical over 9 bases. V shed 5 bases, J shed 3 bases, and the junction held 10 bases outside the gene matches. The CDR3 has 16 amino acids. CDR1 is SGHTA, CDR2 FQGNSA, per germline. Written as DNA, the CDR3 is TGTGCCAGCAGCCAACGATTAGGACAGGGGTACACTGAAGCTTTCTTT. This gives the protein CASSQRLGQGYTEAFF. Full variable domain (rest looked up from reference TRBV7-2 and TRBJ1-1): GAGVSQSPSNKVTEKGKDVELRCDPISGHTALYWYRQSLGQGLEFLIYFQGNSAPDKSGLPSDRFSAERTGGSVSTLTIQRTQQEDSAVYLCASSQRLGQGYTEAFFGQGTRLTVV.

V gene TRBV7-2 combines with J gene TRBJ1-2; a possible D gene is TRBD1 (6 bases). Germline V CDR1 and CDR2: SGHTA, FQGNSA. Trimming shortened V by 6 bases and J by 4 bases, and 15 bases separated the two germline ends. The CDR3 loop spans 14 amino acids. CDR3 sequence: CASSYRDGGYGYTF. The CDR3 region has the DNA TGTGCCAGCAGTTACAGGGATGGGGGCTATGGCTACACCTTC.

V is TRBV30 and J is TRBJ1-4, with D possibly TRBD1 on 6 matching bases. The germline V gene has CDR1 GTSNPN and CDR2 SVGIG (reference sequence). The V end was cut by 0 bases, the J end by 10 bases, with 12 bases between. The CDR3 runs to 13 residues. CDR3 bases: TGTGCCTGGAGTGTACCTGGGGGCGGAAAACTGTTTTTT. Amino acids: CAWSVPGGGKLFF.

This clone was seen a handful of times. The CDR3 region has the DNA TGTGCCAGCAGCCGGGGGGGCCAGGGACTAGGGAACACCGGGGAGCTGTTTTTT. This encodes CASSRGGQGLGNTGELFF. The rearrangement joins TRBV5-4 to TRBJ2-2; 8 bases align to TRBD2. Germline V CDR1 and CDR2: SGHNT, YYREEE (reference sequence). The CDR3 loop spans 18 amino acids. V dropped 4 bases and J dropped 1; count of bases not matched to a gene: 12. Combining the CDR3 with reference TRBV5-4 and TRBJ2-2 gives the whole variable domain ETGVTQSPTHLIKTRGQQVTLRCSSQSGHNTVSWYQQALGQGPQFIFQYYREEENGRGNFPPRFSGLQFPNYSSELNVNALELDDSALYLCASSRGGQGLGNTGELFFGEGSRLTVL.

The chain combines TRBV5-1 with TRBJ2-2; D gene uncertain. This CDR3 comprises 12 residues. CDR1 SGHRS and CDR2 YFSETQ come from the germline V gene. Trimming removed 3 bases at V and 4 bases at J, with 4 bases between. CDR3 DNA sequence: TGCGCCAGCAGCTCCCTCACCGGGGAGCTGTTTTTT. This sequence encodes CASSSLTGELFF.

The chain combines TRBV6-5 with TRBJ1-2, with TRBD1 matching over 7 bases. CDR1 MNHEY and CDR2 SVGAGI come from the germline V gene. The V gene end was trimmed by 4 bases and the J gene end by 5 bases; junction bases not matched to a gene: 10. CDR3 length: 15 amino acids. The CDR3 bases are TGTGCCAGCAGTTTCTACAGGGGAGGAGGGTATGGCTACACCTTC. As protein: CASSFYRGGGYGYTF.

V usage is TRBV18 and J usage is TRBJ2-7; D might be TRBD1 (5 bases). Between the trimmed V and J ends, which lost 3 bases and 4 bases, there was a span of 7 bases. Germline values: CDR1 KGHSH, CDR2 LQKENI. The length of the CDR3 is 12 residues. The CDR3 loop reads CASSPAGYEQYF. CDR3 nucleotides: TGTGCCAGCTCACCCGCAGGGTACGAGCAGTACTTC.

The J gene is TRBJ1-5, the V gene TRBV12-3 or TRBV12-4; D is uncertain. The CDR3 has 13 residues. V was pared by 6 bases and J by 2 bases, with 8 bases between. The CDR3 is CASRTTGNQPQHF. CDR3 nucleotide sequence: TGTGCCAGCAGGACAACGGGCAATCAGCCCCAGCATTTT.

CDR3 bases: TGTGCCAGTAGTATAGATGGGGGCAAGAATCAGCCCCAGCATTTT. Translating gives CASSIDGGKNQPQHF. This chain uses TRBV19 with TRBJ1-5, with D possibly TRBD1 on 6 matching bases. The CDR3 runs 15 residues. V gave up 0 bases and J gave up 4 bases, with 10 bases separating them. From germline, CDR1 is LNHDA and CDR2 SQIVND (reference sequence).

The rearrangement joins TRBV2 to TRBJ2-1; 7 nucleotides line up with TRBD1. Germline values: CDR1 SNHLY, CDR2 FYNNEI. With V trimmed by 6 bases and J by 0 bases, 5 bases remained unmatched. CDR3 size: 15 residues. In nucleotides, the CDR3 is TGTGCCAGCAGGGTAGGGGGCGCCTCCTACAATGAGCAGTTCTTC. Amino acids: CASRVGGASYNEQFF.

V gene TRBV28 combines with J gene TRBJ1-5, with D possibly matching TRBD1 (5 bases). The CDR3 has 16 residues. Per the germline V gene, CDR1 is MDHEN and CDR2 is SYDVKM. V lost 5 bases, J lost 1 base, and 15 bases lay in between. CDR3 loop: CASSVGGVGSNQPQHF. CDR3 coding DNA: TGTGCCAGCAGTGTCGGAGGGGTAGGGAGCAATCAGCCCCAGCATTTT.

This clone was counted only a few times. This rearrangement joins TRBV7-9 to TRBJ1-1, with 8 positions matching TRBD1. The CDR3 contains 17 residues. Looked up from germline, CDR1 is SEHNR and CDR2 is FQNEAQ (reference sequence). V lost 1 base to trimming and J lost 1 base; unmatched junction nucleotides: 8. This CDR3 reads CASSLGRDRLKNTEAFF. DNA for the CDR3: TGTGCCAGCAGCTTAGGCCGGGACAGGTTAAAGAACACTGAAGCTTTCTTT.

The chain joins TRBV5-5 to TRBJ2-7; 7 bases fit TRBD1. Germline trimming cut 2 bases from V and 4 bases from J; bases unmatched to any gene: 6. Germline lookup yields CDR1 SGHKS and CDR2 YYEKEE (reference sequence). The CDR3 extends over 14 amino acids. The CDR3: CASSLGGHLYEQYF. The DNA of the CDR3 is TGTGCCAGCAGCTTAGGGGGCCATCTGTACGAGCAGTACTTC.

This chain links TRBV4-3 with TRBJ1-6; TRBD1 might be the D (5 bases). The V gene's germline CDR1 is LGHNA and CDR2 YSLEER. The CDR3 has 17 residues. Trimming took 0 bases from V and 0 from J, leaving 9 bases between them. The DNA of the CDR3 is TGCGCCAGCAGCCAAGATCGCGACAGCTCCTATAATTCACCCCTCCACTTT. This sequence encodes CASSQDRDSSYNSPLHF.

The chain has TRBV7-3 and TRBJ2-1, with 7 bases identical to TRBD2. V lost 5 bases to trimming and J lost 9 bases; unmatched junction nucleotides: 16. This CDR3 has 16 residues. CDR1 and CDR2 from the germline V gene are SGHTA and FQGTGA. The CDR3 sequence: CASSPKAGRLRGEQFF. CDR3 nucleotide sequence: TGTGCCAGCAGCCCCAAAGCGGGGCGCCTTCGGGGTGAGCAGTTCTTC.

V and J are TRBV25-1 and TRBJ1-4, with D unclear. Germline V lookup: CDR1 MGHDK, CDR2 SYGVNS. There are 13 residues in the CDR3. Trimming left V 2 bases short and J 8 bases short, with 9 bases between. In nucleotides, the CDR3 is TGTGCCAGCAGTGAAAGGAGGGCCGAAAAACTGTTTTTT. This encodes CASSERRAEKLFF.

The rearrangement links TRBV5-8 to TRBJ1-5, with D hard to call. V lost 3 bases to trimming and J lost 9 bases, with 16 bases between them. The CDR3 consists of 14 residues. Germline assignment: CDR1 SGHTS and CDR2 YDEGEE. The CDR3 nucleotides are TGTGCCAGCAGCTGGCGCGGGCCACAAACGCCCCAGCATTTT. Translation: CASSWRGPQTPQHF.